The rows below give T cell receptor beta chains drawn from one sample of a study of T cell repertoires in cytomegalovirus infection. TCRdb ran MiXCR on the reads and lists one entry per CDR3 protein. Seen here are 250,000 or so distinct CDR3 sequences, approximately 15% observed once, and the top ten hold around 43%. The specimen was CD8+ T cells from PBMCs. All receptors derive from a human donor in good health (CMV status not recorded). Some clones in this sample may be carry-over from other donors' samples. CDR3s include the opening cysteine and the closing phenylalanine or tryptophan. Each record gives: J gene, D gene, V gene, clone size, CDR3 DNA, CDR3 protein. A D gene is named only where the DNA matches it firmly. Expanded clones are given a class, and other clones once, few, many or no size at all.

j_call: TRBJ2-7
d_call: .
v_call: TRBV27
clone_size: few
cdr3_nt: TGTGCCAGCAGTTTGACGGTGAGCTCCTACGAGCAGTACTTC
cdr3_aa: CASSLTVSSYEQYF

j_call: TRBJ1-6
d_call: .
v_call: TRBV4-3
clone_size: once
cdr3_nt: TGCGCCAGCAGCCAAGAACCGGGACAAACGGGAACGCGTTCCCTCCACTTT
cdr3_aa: CASSQEPGQTGTRSLHF

j_call: TRBJ1-2
d_call: .
v_call: TRBV27
clone_size: .
cdr3_nt: TGTGCCAGCAGTTTAACCGGACTTGGCTATGGCTACACCTTC
cdr3_aa: CASSLTGLGYGYTF

j_call: TRBJ2-7
d_call: .
v_call: TRBV4-3
clone_size: .
cdr3_nt: TGCGCCAGCAGCCAAGACCGGGCAGGGAGCTCCTACGAGCAGTACTTC
cdr3_aa: CASSQDRAGSSYEQYF

j_call: TRBJ1-3
d_call: .
v_call: TRBV13
clone_size: few
cdr3_nt: TGTGCCAGCAGCTCGGACGGCTCTGGAAACACCATATATTTT
cdr3_aa: CASSSDGSGNTIYF

j_call: TRBJ2-1
d_call: TRBD2
v_call: TRBV7-2
clone_size: many
cdr3_nt: TGTGCCAGCAGCTTAGCGGCCCCGGGGGGATTCCCCCTCGTGGGAGTCAATGAGCAGTTCTTC
cdr3_aa: CASSLAAPGGFPLVGVNEQFF

j_call: TRBJ1-5
d_call: TRBD1
v_call: TRBV12-3/TRBV12-4
clone_size: .
cdr3_nt: TGTGCCAGCACCCTCGGGCAGGGGGGCAATCAGCCCCAGCATTTT
cdr3_aa: CASTLGQGGNQPQHF

j_call: TRBJ1-6
d_call: .
v_call: TRBV6-6
clone_size: few
cdr3_nt: TGTGCCAGCAGTTACTCTACTAGGGGTTCTAGGTCACCCCTCCACTTT
cdr3_aa: CASSYSTRGSRSPLHF

j_call: TRBJ2-1
d_call: .
v_call: TRBV6-5
clone_size: .
cdr3_nt: TGTGCCAGCAGTGAGTCCGTGAATGGCCCCTACAATGAGCAGTTCTTC
cdr3_aa: CASSESVNGPYNEQFF

j_call: TRBJ1-2
d_call: .
v_call: TRBV11-2
clone_size: few
cdr3_nt: TGTGCCAGCAGCTTAGGGAGAACTAGCACCCTAGGTTATGGCTACACCTTC
cdr3_aa: CASSLGRTSTLGYGYTF

j_call: TRBJ2-7
d_call: .
v_call: TRBV12-3/TRBV12-4
clone_size: .
cdr3_nt: TGTGCCAGCAGTTTAGGCGGGGTCCGGGGCGAGCAGTACTTC
cdr3_aa: CASSLGGVRGEQYF

j_call: TRBJ2-1
d_call: .
v_call: TRBV6-6
clone_size: few
cdr3_nt: TGTGCCAGCAGTTACTTCAGGAGCTCCTACAATGAGCAGTTCTTC
cdr3_aa: CASSYFRSSYNEQFF

j_call: TRBJ1-2
d_call: .
v_call: TRBV29-1
clone_size: .
cdr3_nt: TGCAGCGTTGCGCAGAGCTATGGCTACACCTTC
cdr3_aa: CSVAQSYGYTF

j_call: TRBJ1-4
d_call: .
v_call: TRBV2
clone_size: few
cdr3_nt: TGTGCCAGCAGTGAATTCCGAACTAATGAAAAACTGTTTTTT
cdr3_aa: CASSEFRTNEKLFF

j_call: TRBJ1-1
d_call: .
v_call: TRBV9
clone_size: few
cdr3_nt: TGTGCCAGCAGCGTAGGAGGTCTTATGTCTGAAGCTTTCTTT
cdr3_aa: CASSVGGLMSEAFF

j_call: TRBJ2-7
d_call: .
v_call: TRBV7-8
clone_size: many
cdr3_nt: TGTGCCAGCAGCTTAGAGGGAGCAGGGGGGGCCATTTACGAGCAGTACTTC
cdr3_aa: CASSLEGAGGAIYEQYF

j_call: TRBJ1-1
d_call: .
v_call: TRBV12-3/TRBV12-4
clone_size: many
cdr3_nt: TGTGCCAGCACTAGGCCAGGTGAGGCTTTCTTT
cdr3_aa: CASTRPGEAFF

j_call: TRBJ2-1
d_call: .
v_call: TRBV7-9
clone_size: many
cdr3_nt: TGTGCCAGCAGCTTACGGACAGAGATCTACAATGAGCAGTTCTTC
cdr3_aa: CASSLRTEIYNEQFF

j_call: TRBJ2-6
d_call: .
v_call: TRBV11-2
clone_size: many
cdr3_nt: TGTGCCAGCAGCTTGATACAGGGAGATGGGGCCAACGTCCTGACTTTC
cdr3_aa: CASSLIQGDGANVLTF

j_call: TRBJ2-2
d_call: .
v_call: TRBV27
clone_size: many
cdr3_nt: TGTGCCAGCAGCCTAATGGGGAGCCGGGAGCTGTTTTTT
cdr3_aa: CASSLMGSRELFF

j_call: TRBJ1-2
d_call: .
v_call: TRBV29-1
clone_size: few
cdr3_nt: TGCAGCGTCGACGGGTGGGGAGCGCGCGGATCTCTTTTGCGTGGCTACACCTTC
cdr3_aa: CSVDGWGARGSLLRGYTF

j_call: TRBJ2-1
d_call: TRBD2
v_call: TRBV7-9
clone_size: many
cdr3_nt: TGTGCCAGCACCGATAGCGGGGGCGCCACCAAAACCTACAATGAGCAGTTCTTC
cdr3_aa: CASTDSGGATKTYNEQFF

j_call: TRBJ2-5
d_call: .
v_call: TRBV6-8
clone_size: few
cdr3_nt: TGTGCCAGCAGTTACACTGGAGAGACCCAGTACTTC
cdr3_aa: CASSYTGETQYF

j_call: TRBJ2-1
d_call: TRBD1
v_call: TRBV11-2
clone_size: few
cdr3_nt: TGTGCCAGCAGCTTACGGCCCTGGGGACAGGGCTCCTACAATGAGCAGTTCTTC
cdr3_aa: CASSLRPWGQGSYNEQFF

j_call: TRBJ1-6
d_call: TRBD1
v_call: TRBV2
clone_size: .
cdr3_nt: TGTGCCAGCAGTGAAGCCCTCCAGGGGGTAAATTCACCCCTCCACTTT
cdr3_aa: CASSEALQGVNSPLHF

j_call: TRBJ1-1
d_call: .
v_call: TRBV5-6
clone_size: few
cdr3_nt: TGTGCCAGCAGCTTGGATCCGGAGAACACTGAAGCTTTCTTT
cdr3_aa: CASSLDPENTEAFF

j_call: TRBJ2-1
d_call: TRBD2
v_call: TRBV28
clone_size: many
cdr3_nt: TGTGCCAGCAGTTTATTGGGACTAGCGGGGTTAGACTCCTACAATGAGCAGTTCTTC
cdr3_aa: CASSLLGLAGLDSYNEQFF

j_call: TRBJ1-5
d_call: .
v_call: TRBV7-2
clone_size: many
cdr3_nt: TGTGCCAGCAGCCAGACCCCGCGAGGCAATCAGCCCCAGCATTTT
cdr3_aa: CASSQTPRGNQPQHF

j_call: TRBJ2-7
d_call: .
v_call: TRBV7-9
clone_size: .
cdr3_nt: TGTGCCAGCAGCCAGGCTCCGGACGAGCAGTACTTC
cdr3_aa: CASSQAPDEQYF

j_call: TRBJ2-7
d_call: TRBD1
v_call: TRBV4-3
clone_size: many
cdr3_nt: TGCGCCAGCAGCCAAGGATCGGGACAGGGAGCATACGAGCAGTACTTC
cdr3_aa: CASSQGSGQGAYEQYF

j_call: TRBJ2-7
d_call: .
v_call: TRBV25-1
clone_size: .
cdr3_nt: TGTGCCAGCAGCCCAATAGGACAGTCCTACGAGCAGTACTTC
cdr3_aa: CASSPIGQSYEQYF

j_call: TRBJ1-6
d_call: .
v_call: TRBV7-9
clone_size: many
cdr3_nt: TGTGCCAGCAGCTTATACCCGACCGGGGGTGGGGATTCACCCCTCCACTTT
cdr3_aa: CASSLYPTGGGDSPLHF

j_call: TRBJ2-5
d_call: .
v_call: TRBV20-1
clone_size: .
cdr3_nt: TGCAGTGCTAGAGTAGGCGGGGAGACCCAGTACTTC
cdr3_aa: CSARVGGETQYF

j_call: TRBJ2-2
d_call: .
v_call: TRBV5-6
clone_size: many
cdr3_nt: TGTGCCAGCAGCTTGGCGACCGGGGAGCTGTTTTTT
cdr3_aa: CASSLATGELFF

j_call: TRBJ1-5
d_call: .
v_call: TRBV20-1
clone_size: few
cdr3_nt: TGCAGTGCTAGAAATACGGACCAAGCGGCCAGTCAGCCCCAGCATTTT
cdr3_aa: CSARNTDQAASQPQHF

j_call: TRBJ2-1
d_call: TRBD1
v_call: TRBV7-8
clone_size: many
cdr3_nt: TGTGCCAGCTATGCAGGGGGCGCGCACAATGAGCAGTTCTTC
cdr3_aa: CASYAGGAHNEQFF

j_call: TRBJ1-6
d_call: TRBD1
v_call: TRBV5-1
clone_size: few
cdr3_nt: TGCGCCAGCAGCTTTCAGGGGGGCAGTAATTCACCCCTCCACTTT
cdr3_aa: CASSFQGGSNSPLHF

j_call: TRBJ1-5
d_call: .
v_call: TRBV7-9
clone_size: many
cdr3_nt: TGTGCCAGCAGCTTACCGGATCAGCCCCAGCATTTT
cdr3_aa: CASSLPDQPQHF

j_call: TRBJ1-1
d_call: .
v_call: TRBV20-1
clone_size: many
cdr3_nt: TGCAGTGCTAGAGATCCTACGGATCGGGACACTGAAGCTTTCTTT
cdr3_aa: CSARDPTDRDTEAFF

j_call: TRBJ1-2
d_call: .
v_call: TRBV2
clone_size: .
cdr3_nt: TGTGCCAGCAGTGATAGCAGGACTGGATATGGCTACACCTTC
cdr3_aa: CASSDSRTGYGYTF

j_call: TRBJ1-1
d_call: .
v_call: TRBV7-2
clone_size: many
cdr3_nt: TGTGCCAGCAGCTTAGACCTCCCAGGGTATTCCACTGAAGCTTTCTTT
cdr3_aa: CASSLDLPGYSTEAFF

j_call: TRBJ1-2
d_call: .
v_call: TRBV2
clone_size: many
cdr3_nt: TGTGCCAGCCCCGGGACGGCTGTGAGTGGCTACACCTTC
cdr3_aa: CASPGTAVSGYTF

j_call: TRBJ1-2
d_call: TRBD1
v_call: TRBV20-1
clone_size: few
cdr3_nt: TGCAGTGCTCATACTGAAGACAGGGGCTATGGCTACACCTTC
cdr3_aa: CSAHTEDRGYGYTF

j_call: TRBJ2-7
d_call: .
v_call: TRBV28
clone_size: .
cdr3_nt: TGTGCCAGCAGTTCGCCACTGGGCGCTTCTGAAGGGCTCTACGAGCAGTACTTC
cdr3_aa: CASSSPLGASEGLYEQYF

j_call: TRBJ2-5
d_call: TRBD1
v_call: TRBV6-6
clone_size: many
cdr3_nt: TGTGCCAGCAGTTACGGGGTGGACAGGGTGAAGGAGACCCAGTACTTC
cdr3_aa: CASSYGVDRVKETQYF

j_call: TRBJ2-2
d_call: TRBD1
v_call: TRBV29-1
clone_size: .
cdr3_nt: TGCAGCGTTGAAGATACAGGGGGAATCAACACCGGGGAGCTGTTTTTT
cdr3_aa: CSVEDTGGINTGELFF

j_call: TRBJ2-2
d_call: .
v_call: TRBV7-9
clone_size: .
cdr3_nt: TGTGCCAGCATCCTGGGATACACCGGGGAGCTGTTTTTT
cdr3_aa: CASILGYTGELFF

j_call: TRBJ2-1
d_call: .
v_call: TRBV4-2
clone_size: .
cdr3_nt: TGTGCCAGCAGCCAAGATTGGCGGACTACCTACAATGAGCAGTTCTTC
cdr3_aa: CASSQDWRTTYNEQFF

j_call: TRBJ2-7
d_call: .
v_call: TRBV14
clone_size: .
cdr3_nt: TGTGCCAGCAGCAAAAAAGGACGACCTTCCGAGCAGTACTTC
cdr3_aa: CASSKKGRPSEQYF

j_call: TRBJ2-2
d_call: .
v_call: TRBV12-3/TRBV12-4
clone_size: few
cdr3_nt: TGTGCCAGCAGTTTTCGGCGAAGAGACGTTGGGGAGCTGTTTTTT
cdr3_aa: CASSFRRRDVGELFF

j_call: TRBJ1-1
d_call: .
v_call: TRBV28
clone_size: many
cdr3_nt: TGTGCCAGCAGTTTTAGGTTCCAGCGGGACACTGAAGCTTTCTTT
cdr3_aa: CASSFRFQRDTEAFF

j_call: TRBJ2-5
d_call: .
v_call: TRBV2
clone_size: few
cdr3_nt: TGTGCCAGCTCAGGCAGAGTACAAGAGACCCAGTACTTC
cdr3_aa: CASSGRVQETQYF

j_call: TRBJ2-7
d_call: .
v_call: TRBV28
clone_size: .
cdr3_nt: TGTGCCAGCAGTTTAACTCTTAGCGGCAGGGGTGTCTCTGCAGAGCAGTACTTC
cdr3_aa: CASSLTLSGRGVSAEQYF

j_call: TRBJ1-4
d_call: .
v_call: TRBV7-2
clone_size: many
cdr3_nt: TGTGCCAGCAGCTTGGGGAGAACAGGGTCGGATGAAAAACTGTTTTTT
cdr3_aa: CASSLGRTGSDEKLFF

j_call: TRBJ2-7
d_call: .
v_call: TRBV28
clone_size: .
cdr3_nt: TGTGCCAGCAGTCCAGCGGCGCGAGACAACTCCTACGAGCAGTACTTC
cdr3_aa: CASSPAARDNSYEQYF

j_call: TRBJ2-7
d_call: .
v_call: TRBV11-1
clone_size: .
cdr3_nt: TGTGCCAGCAGCTTAGATACAGGGTCCTACGAGCAGTACTTC
cdr3_aa: CASSLDTGSYEQYF

j_call: TRBJ1-4
d_call: .
v_call: TRBV15
clone_size: few
cdr3_nt: TGTGCCACCAGCAGAGAACGAGTTGCAACTAATGAAAAACTGTTTTTT
cdr3_aa: CATSRERVATNEKLFF